A selection of T cell receptor beta chains follows, all from one sample in a study of OX40 agonist ivuxolimab in advanced cancers. The repertoire was sequenced with immunoSEQ multiplex PCR; TCRdb's copy has only in-frame clones and lacks some. The data contain some 58,000 clones, about 88% of them singletons. The specimen was CD4+ or CD8+ T cells sorted from blood, collected in a trial of the OX40 agonist ivuxolimab. These receptors were taken from an adult with an advanced solid tumor such as melanoma, head and neck, liver or kidney cancer. CDR3s include the opening cysteine and the closing phenylalanine or tryptophan. The order of the fields is J gene, V gene, CDR3 protein.

TRBJ1-2 TRBV19 CASSTLERSGGYTF
TRBJ2-1 TRBV11-3 CASSPPGPKPHNEQFF
TRBJ2-1 TRBV15 CATAPRTDNEQFF
TRBJ2-1 TRBV5-4 CASSLTSGSMNEQFF
TRBJ2-5 TRBV5-5 CASSFQETQYF
TRBJ1-4 TRBV19 CASSIHGRGKEKLFF
TRBJ1-5 TRBV19 CASSIRQGNQPQHF
TRBJ2-1 TRBV6-5 CASSYRRTSYNEQFF
TRBJ2-5 TRBV7-7 CASSSLARETQYF
TRBJ2-3 TRBV6-5 CASKSGITDTQYF
TRBJ1-4 TRBV6-1 CAITGGLGEKLFF
TRBJ2-1 TRBV27 CASSKSSGTYNEQFF
TRBJ2-7 TRBV11-2 CASSLGWTSDYEQYF
TRBJ2-3 TRBV27 CASSLRFEFARTDTQYF
TRBJ2-3 TRBV7-3 CASSLGYTDTQYF
TRBJ1-4 TRBV28 CASRPRLDREKLFF
TRBJ2-1 TRBV5-1 CASSSGLAGGLNEQFF
TRBJ2-1 TRBV6-1 CASSPGGAYNEQFF
TRBJ2-1 TRBV7-3 CASSTPSEVNEQFF
TRBJ2-5 TRBV5-6 CASSFGEETQYF
TRBJ1-2 TRBV10-3 CAMAGTVNIYGYTF
TRBJ2-7 TRBV19 CASKDRFLSYEQYF
TRBJ1-4 TRBV7-2 CASSSRGEKLFF
TRBJ1-5 TRBV10-3 CASQGAGGNQPQHF
TRBJ2-5 TRBV28 CASSSRDRVQETQYF
TRBJ2-1 TRBV5-4 CASSRFGNNEQFF
TRBJ1-5 TRBV21-1 CASSKPTGESCQPQHF
TRBJ2-1 TRBV9 CASSASGRIAYNEQFF
TRBJ1-2 TRBV2 CASSALTGGGYGYTF
TRBJ1-2 TRBV19 CASSTGRNYGYTF
TRBJ2-5 TRBV6-1 CASSEAGQVVGTQYF
TRBJ1-1 TRBV4-3 CASSQVGRTTFF
TRBJ2-5 TRBV5-7 CASSLAGSAETQYF
TRBJ1-3 TRBV2 CASRISGNTIYF
TRBJ2-7 TRBV7-2 CASSLRPGLAGGPGEQYF
TRBJ1-5 TRBV2 CASSAGPSNQPQHF
TRBJ2-1 TRBV12-1 CASSFLQGRLSEQFF
TRBJ2-3 TRBV19 CASSNPLGGVGTDTQYF
TRBJ2-1 TRBV19 CASSPAGTTREQFF
TRBJ1-2 TRBV19 CASSISLGAGGYTF
TRBJ1-1 TRBV11-2 CASTIWGRNTEAFF
TRBJ1-1 TRBV7-2 CASSSPNRGWAEAFF
TRBJ1-5 TRBV30 CAWGFNQPQHF
TRBJ1-1 TRBV7-6 CASGAAETEAFF
TRBJ2-7 TRBV7-9 CASSLLAGGLEQYF
TRBJ2-1 TRBV21-1 CASSKVSGRGGEQFF
TRBJ2-5 TRBV5-1 CASSFARARPGQETQYF
TRBJ2-3 TRBV11-1 CASSGLANTDTQYF
TRBJ1-5 TRBV7-2 CASSLAGRGYNQPQHF
TRBJ1-4 TRBV30 CAWSDYNEKLFF
TRBJ2-1 TRBV7-8 CASSPGTSRDNEQFF
TRBJ1-1 TRBV10-3 CAKQGAMNTEAFF
TRBJ2-3 TRBV18 CASSPPITILDDTQYF